These 3 T cell receptor beta chains share one sample of origin, sequenced in a study of blood T cells in healthy people across ages. Primers used in a second PCR of about 7 to 12 cycles were a sample-barcoded 5' primer and a J-beta primer mix. Each CDR3 protein is one row after TCRdb ran MiXCR on the 5' RACE reads. There are more than 600,000 distinct CDR3 sequences in the sample; more than 20% occur only once, and 9.4% lies in the top ten. These same data were also listed under a study on T cells of mothers and their children.

Sequenced material: blood. The receptors stem from a boy between 10 and 17 years old in good health.

The CDR3 nucleotides read TGTGCCAGCAGTTCCGAGGAGAGGATGTCCGTCTACGAGCAGTACTTC. Translation gives CASSSEERMSVYEQYF. J is TRBJ2-1 and V is TRBV3-1, with D unclear. Matching the DNA end better, TRBJ2-7 makes the J call doubtful. Per the germline V gene, CDR1 is LGHDT and CDR2 is YNNKEL (reference sequence). There are 16 residues in the CDR3.

This clonotype has just a few counts. This rearrangement joins TRBV10-1 to TRBJ2-1; 8 bases are a match to TRBD2. The junction had 8 bases not matched to a gene; V was cut back by 8 bases and J by 5 bases. The CDR3 loop spans 14 amino acids. The germline V gene encodes CDR1 WNHNN and CDR2 SYGVQD (reference sequence). CDR3 DNA: TGCGCCAGCGGGGCCGGACTAGCCGACAATGAGCAGTTCTTC. This encodes CASGAGLADNEQFF.

Only a few counts were recorded for this clonotype. This CDR3 is CASSLWGLAEQETQYF. CDR3 in DNA: TGTGCCAGCAGCTTATGGGGCCTGGCAGAGCAAGAGACCCAGTACTTC. The chain uses TRBV7-3 and TRBJ2-5; maybe TRBD1 (5 bases). V shed 2 bases and J shed 2 bases, with 15 bases lying between them. Germline CDR1 and CDR2: SGHTA and FQGTGA. The length of the CDR3 is 16 residues.